This T cell receptor beta chain was sequenced for a study of shared clonotypes between healthy human individuals. Study background: With ages of 18 to 49, the donors were two women and a few men. Study findings and constraints: Donors were few, which limited the genetic and exposure-history diversity represented.

Of note for this clone: Its antigen is undetermined.

Germline loops: CDR1 SNHLY, CDR2 FYNNEI. Trimming took off 4 bases at V and 4 bases at J, with 8 bases between the two ends. The CDR3 is 13 amino acids. A deep-level run was used for the assay. TCRdb's table, derived via immunoSEQ multiplex PCR, lists solely in-frame clones and lacks some. Counted here are some 2.4 million clones, under 95% occurring once; the ten biggest clones make up 0.36%. The clonotype was recovered from a man aged 18 to 30 in good health. Some clones in this sample may be carry-over from other donors' samples. This chain connects TRBV2 to TRBJ1-5, with a weak D call TRBD1 (5 bases). The sequenced sample was naive CD4+ T cells from PBMCs. Specified subset: CD45RA+ positively selected. CDR3 in amino acids: CASSAGRNQPQHF. The CDR3 nucleotides are TGTGCCAGCAGTGCAGGGAGGAATCAGCCCCAGCATTTT.